This is a list of T cell receptor beta chains from one sample in a study of blood T cell repertoires in COVID-19. Here immunoSEQ multiplex PCR was the method, and the copy in TCRdb shows in-frame clones only, minus some. This repertoire shows a few hundred thousand clones, 85% found once; its top ten account for about 2.7%. What was sequenced was PBMCs or T cells enriched from blood (not recorded which). The source of these receptors is a woman aged 45-65 years who had recovered from COVID-19. CDR3s include the opening cysteine and the closing phenylalanine or tryptophan. A D gene is named only where the DNA matches it firmly. Clone size is not always given. Where it is, it says once, few, many or a class for expanded clones.

v_call	d_call	j_call	clone_size	cdr3_nt	cdr3_aa
TRBV28	-	TRBJ2-3	-	TGTGCCAGCAGTTCCCGAGGAGTTGACTTAGATACGCAGTATTTT	CASSSRGVDLDTQYF
TRBV11-2	TRBD1	TRBJ1-2	-	TGTGCCAGCAGCGCGACGGGACAGGGAAGCTACACCTTC	CASSATGQGSYTF
TRBV9	-	TRBJ1-6	-	TGTGCCAGCAGCGTCCTGGGGGCAGGCCGCAATTCACCCCTCCACTTT	CASSVLGAGRNSPLHF
TRBV5-4	-	TRBJ2-5	-	TGTGCCAGCAGCCGCAACGGGGGACGGGGGAGAATGTACCAAGAGACCCAGTACTTC	CASSRNGGRGRMYQETQYF
TRBV5-1	TRBD2	TRBJ2-5	-	TGCGCCAGCAGCTTGGACGGGACTAACGAAGAGACCCAGTACTTC	CASSLDGTNEETQYF
TRBV5-1	TRBD1	TRBJ1-2	few	TGCGCCAGCAGCGAACCAGGGGGAGGCTACACCTTC	CASSEPGGGYTF
TRBV7-8	-	TRBJ1-6	-	TGTGCCAGCAGCACGGCCGGGACTGCCCGATCACCCCTCCACTTT	CASSTAGTARSPLHF
TRBV2	TRBD1	TRBJ2-1	-	TGTGCCAGCAGATTCGGGACAGGGGACAATGAGCAGTTCTTC	CASRFGTGDNEQFF
TRBV7-9	-	TRBJ2-7	-	TGTGCCAGCAGCCCGAGCGGACTTGATGGCTACGAGCAGTACTTC	CASSPSGLDGYEQYF
TRBV7-2	-	TRBJ2-7	few	TGTGCCAGCAGCTCAACGACAGGCCTTGTCTACGAGCAGTACTTC	CASSSTTGLVYEQYF
TRBV4-2	-	TRBJ1-6	few	TGTGCCAGCAGCCAAGAGGAGAATTCACCCCTCCACTTT	CASSQEENSPLHF
TRBV5-1	TRBD1	TRBJ2-5	-	TGCGCCAGCAGCAAAGACAGGGGTCAAGAGACCCAGTACTTC	CASSKDRGQETQYF
TRBV27	TRBD1	TRBJ2-1	-	TGTGCCAGCAGTTTATTGGCAGGGGGCCAACCTTACAATGAGCAGTTCTTC	CASSLLAGGQPYNEQFF
TRBV19	-	TRBJ1-1	-	TGTGCCAGTAGTATAGGGACAAGAAGGACTGAAGCTTTCTTT	CASSIGTRRTEAFF
TRBV24-1	TRBD2	TRBJ2-5	-	TGTGCCACCAGTGAACCCGGGGGGGAGACCCAGTACTTC	CATSEPGGETQYF
TRBV11-1	-	TRBJ2-5	-	TGTGCCAGCAGCGCTGCGAGGGAGACCCAGTACTTC	CASSAARETQYF
TRBV7-2	-	TRBJ1-1	-	TGTGCCAGCAGCTTAGGGACAAACACTGAAGCTTTCTTT	CASSLGTNTEAFF
TRBV25-1	-	TRBJ1-3	-	TGTGCCAGCAGTGAATCCCCAGGCTCTGGAAACACCATATATTTT	CASSESPGSGNTIYF
TRBV12-3/TRBV12-4	-	TRBJ2-5	-	TGTGCCAGCAAACAGGGCGCCGAGACCCAGTACTTC	CASKQGAETQYF
TRBV10-1	-	TRBJ2-7	-	TGCGCCAGCAGTGAGTCGATGGGCGAAACCTCCCTTCGCGAGCAGTACTTC	CASSESMGETSLREQYF
TRBV30	-	TRBJ1-1	-	TGTGCCTGGAAGAGGACAGAGAACACTGAAGCTTTCTTT	CAWKRTENTEAFF
TRBV14	-	TRBJ2-7	-	TGTGCCAGCAGCCAAGGGAGCTCCTACGAGCAGTACTTC	CASSQGSSYEQYF
TRBV19	TRBD1	TRBJ1-1	-	TGTGCCAGTAGTACCGGGACAGGGAACACTGAAGCTTTCTTT	CASSTGTGNTEAFF
TRBV27	-	TRBJ2-7	-	TGTGCCAGCAGTTTACAGTGGCGGAATCCCTACGAGCAGTACTTC	CASSLQWRNPYEQYF
TRBV5-4	TRBD2	TRBJ2-1	-	TGTGCCAGCAGCTTGGAACGTCCGGGGGGGAACAATGAGCAGTTCTTC	CASSLERPGGNNEQFF
TRBV5-5	-	TRBJ1-2	-	TGTGCCAGCAGCTTGGAGGTCTCGGGCGGGATCTATGGCTACACCTTC	CASSLEVSGGIYGYTF
TRBV14	-	TRBJ1-1	-	TGTGCCAGCAGCCAAGTGGGAGGGGCGAGAGCTTTCTTT	CASSQVGGARAFF